This TCR beta chain comes out of a study of shared clonotypes between healthy human individuals (dated by TCRdb to 2018 to 2020). Background for the entire study: A couple of women and a few men aged 18 to 49 years were included in the cohort. For each donor, CD4 naive and CD4 memory were each given three plates, CD8 naive was given two plates, and CD8 memory was given one plate. To estimate repertoire size and how much clonotype sharing occurs between individuals, the study deeply sequenced the blood TCR repertoires of several healthy adults. To increase sequencing depth and limit assay-specific biases, different laboratories used diverse techniques to prepare libraries and sequence TCR repertoires. Each donor's leukapheresis produced roughly between roughly 0.85 and 9.5 billion PBMCs. Beyond this particular receptor, the publication reports: Based on pairwise subsampling, the degree of clonotype sharing among donors was expected to be affected by sequencing depth. Sampling was limited to blood, and TCR repertoires in tissue likely differ from TCR repertoires in blood. Larger estimated clonotype richness was generally found for naive subsets than for memory subsets. Clonotypes shared by all four sorted-subset donors showed higher generation probabilities than non-shared clonotypes. Sharing across a handful of donors was observed for around 5% of naive CD4, less than 4% of naive CD8, 2% to 2.5% of memory CD4, and roughly 0.4% of memory CD8 clonotypes. The small number of donors limited the genetic and exposure-history diversity represented. Incomplete sequencing was indicated by rarefaction of sorted-subset datasets, despite the large sequencing depth.

Note on this clone: Its target antigen remains unknown. No base qualities exist here, and no much larger clone lies one base off it.

CD8 naive samples were obtained by positive selection for CCR7 among CD45RO-negative cells, yielding a CD45RA+CCR7+ population from which TemRA cells were excluded. The donors were healthy, HIV-negative adults who had no recently reported acute infections or vaccinations. Only Caucasian adults living in Nashville, Tennessee, USA were represented among the donors. Blood was obtained by leukapheresis, after which PBMCs were separated by Ficoll-Histopaque density gradient centrifugation and cryopreserved in liquid nitrogen vapor phase. Analytical flow cytometry was used to check the purity and quantity of every magnetically sorted T cell population. Each sorted fraction had its genomic DNA isolated and then quantified by UV absorbance on a Nanodrop 2000c. Using the deep immunoSEQ assay, multiplex PCR amplified TCR CDR3 regions from genomic DNA. Extracted genomic DNA from each cell subset was distributed evenly across all wells of several immunoSEQ 96-well plates, and each plate was treated as a replicate. Each replicate PCR for sorted subsets received about 210 ng genomic DNA, equal to roughly 33,000 T cell genomes. Purified libraries were quantified with a Qubit 3.0 fluorometer, sized on a Bioanalyzer 2100, and re-quantified with the KAPA Library Quantification kit. A separate single-read 150-cycle Illumina NextSeq 550 flow cell was used to sequence each immunoSEQ 96-well plate. As for the original processing: Because the immunoSEQ output held only junctional sequences and lacked quality scores, the filtering could not match the filtering applied to full-length reads. To assign V/J genes and CDR3, sequences were annotated against IMGT germline references using PyIR, a Python wrapper for IgBLAST v1.9. Reads were filtered out if the reads had weak V/J assignments (E-value above 1e-6), no CDR3, stop codons, out-of-frame junctions, or ambiguous translated residues. V3J clonotypes were defined as sequences sharing the same inferred V gene, J gene, and CDR3 amino acid sequence. The percentage overlap between two repertoires was calculated by dividing the number of shared unique clonotypes by the size of the smaller repertoire. RTK rarefaction, the Chao1 estimator, and Recon v2.1 estimates of unobserved clonotypes were used to assess repertoire richness. For all TCRbeta clonotypes obtained by the gDNA method from a few donors, generation probabilities were computed with OLGA. Here the immuneACCESS table is served through TCRdb, limited to in-frame sequences with V and J called. Missing clones are a known gap in these copies; in checked studies unresolved V genes cover under half, and the rest lacks a known reason. Clone size and V and J calls were adopted from that table, with D and trimming inferred from the DNA. For this sample the table gives fewer than 1 million clones, of which 96% were detected only once. The ten most abundant clones make up under 0.3% of the sample.

V lost 1 base and J lost 7 bases; the stretch between them is 17 bases long. The CDR3 spans 16 residues, from the cysteine through the phenylalanine. The read is trimmed to its CDR3 DNA, 48 bases read in frame from base 1. Taken from the germline V gene (reference sequence), the CDR1 and CDR2 loops are MNHEY and SMNVEV. The origin of this receptor is a young man in good health. Sequencing was performed on naive CD8+ T cells sorted from blood. The cell subset or site label for this specimen denotes: CD45RA+CCR7+. The V and J genes are TRBV27 and TRBJ2-1; the D segment could be TRBD2, given 5 matching bases. CDR3 sequence: CASSLFPLLVSNEQFF. The DNA sequence reads TGTGCCAGCAGTTTATTCCCTTTACTAGTTTCTAATGAGCAGTTCTTC.